This T cell receptor (beta chain) was sequenced in a study of CD8+CD57+ T cells in acquired aplastic anemia. According to the study, genomic DNA was the template for TCR beta VDJ and CDR3 profiling. TCRdb passed the reads through MiXCR, listing each CDR3 protein once. Altogether about 160,000 distinct CDR3 sequences are present, around 45% being singletons, with the ten largest covering 1.1%. V dropped 1 base and J dropped 4; count of bases not matched to a gene: 6. The CDR3 spans 15 residues. Germline V gene lookup returns CDR1 SGHDT and CDR2 YYEEEE. This sequence was found in a human donor in good health. The chain combines TRBV5-6 with TRBJ1-2; 8 nucleotides line up with TRBD1. Sequencing was performed on sorted CD4+, CD8+, or CD8+CD57+ T cells (not recorded which) from PBMCs. The CDR3 bases are TGTGCCAGCAGCTTGTTGGGACAGGCATTCTATGGCTACACCTTC. Encoded protein: CASSLLGQAFYGYTF.